This TCR beta chain originates from a study of identical twins (dated by TCRdb to between 2015 and 2016). About the investigation overall: The study deep-sequenced TCR alpha and beta repertoires from monozygotic twins, unrelated adults of various ages and cord blood to test whether fetal clonotypes persist. Replicate twin experiments were performed at different times using different library preparation protocols to rule out contamination.

CDR1 and CDR2 (SGHRS, YFSETQ) derive from the germline V gene. Measured from the cysteine to the phenylalanine, the CDR3 is 14 residues long. CDR3 DNA only is kept here, 42 bases in frame from base 1. Relative to germline, V is missing 4 bases and J is missing 7 bases, with 7 bases of the junction outside any gene match. Every donor in the study was a healthy Caucasian. Three pairs of female monozygotic twins, all aged roughly 18 to 29 years, made up the twin cohort. RNA for TCR libraries was isolated from peripheral blood mononuclear cells. What the study reported, not specific to this receptor: A weaker excess of twin sharing was found in beta out-of-frame sequences because the signal-to-noise ratio was lowered by fewer shared sequences. Because the same donors could not be followed over many years, the conclusions relied on cross-sectional statistical analysis. Out-of-frame TCR alpha sequences shared between twins showed an excess of low generation-probability sequences compared with coincidental sharing between unrelated individuals. Abundant cord blood beta clonotypes had fewer insertions, young adult naive repertoires showed a similar but weaker trend, and memory repertoires showed no such trend. In monozygotic twins, recombination models systematically underestimated out-of-frame TCR alpha sharing, but the models matched the sharing seen between unrelated individuals. Invariant T cells such as MAIT and iNKT could partly confound zero-insertion analyses, although diverse VJ usage argued against such confounding for most clonotypes.

The library was made by 5' RACE. The sequencer was an Illumina HiSeq 2000. A universal primer binding site was introduced by template switching, and a unique molecular identifier was present in the final cDNA, enabling accurate counting of TCR cDNA molecules. Specific primers in the conserved constant-segment region were used to synthesize first-strand cDNA for TCR alpha and beta chains. To control for contamination, every cDNA library carried two barcodes: a SMART-Mk sample barcode plus Illumina barcodes. TruSeq adapter sequences, together with Illumina sample barcodes, were added in two successive PCR steps. The Illumina HiSeq platform was used with custom primers to sequence TCR alpha and beta cDNA libraries. As for the authors' bioinformatics: MiGEC processed the raw reads to extract unique molecular identifiers, while MiXCR was used to determine the CDR3 positions. Recombination models were inferred per individual with the repgenHMM and IGoR tools using an EM algorithm. Shared clonotypes were analyzed with the tcR package in R, and sharing was normalized by the product of cloneset sizes. Out-of-frame nonproductive sequences were analyzed to study raw recombination free of thymic and clonal selection effects. Through fastp at Q25 and MiXCR, TCRdb rebuilt clones from the public reads, retaining in-frame beta chains. Every distinct CDR3 protein forms one entry, paired with its most common genes and DNA. TCRdb's processing, not the authors' own work, is the source of the V and J calls. This sample holds approximately 600,000 distinct CDR3 sequences; 7.1% were observed only once. The top ten clonotypes cover approximately 1.5% of the sample.

Worth noting for this clonotype: Its antigen remains undetermined. Base qualities are not provided; no much larger clone lies one nucleotide away.

These data also formed part of another study, on yellow fever vaccine responses in identical twins. The second study, in turn, reports: According to the authors, in identical twins the way T cells responded to vaccination appeared partly convergent and partly personalized. Focusing on identical twins, the study followed the T cell clones that responded to the vaccine, and did so with precision.

Sequenced input: PBMCs. The rearranged segments are TRBV5-1 and TRBJ1-1, with 10 middle bases fitting TRBD1. This TCR derives from a young woman in good health. The sequenced DNA: TGCGCCAGCAGCACGGGACAGGGGAGGGATGAAGCTTTCTTT. The resulting protein is CASSTGQGRDEAFF.